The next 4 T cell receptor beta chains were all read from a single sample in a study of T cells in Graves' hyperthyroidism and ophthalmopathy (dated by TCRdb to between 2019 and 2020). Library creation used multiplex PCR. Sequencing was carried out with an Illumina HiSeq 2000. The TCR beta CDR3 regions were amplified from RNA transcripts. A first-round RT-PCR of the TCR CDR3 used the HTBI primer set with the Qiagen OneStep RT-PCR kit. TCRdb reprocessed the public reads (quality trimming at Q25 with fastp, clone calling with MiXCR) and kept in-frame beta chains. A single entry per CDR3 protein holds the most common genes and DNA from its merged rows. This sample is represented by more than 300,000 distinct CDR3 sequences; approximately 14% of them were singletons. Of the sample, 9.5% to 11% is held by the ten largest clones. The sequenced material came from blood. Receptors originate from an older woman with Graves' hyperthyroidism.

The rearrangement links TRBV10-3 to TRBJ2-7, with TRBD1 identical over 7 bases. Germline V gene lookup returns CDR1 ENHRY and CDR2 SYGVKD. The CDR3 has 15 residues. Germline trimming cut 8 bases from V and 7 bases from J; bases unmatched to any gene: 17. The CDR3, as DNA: TGTGCCATCGCCTCCAGACAGGGAACCCTAGGGGAGCAGTACTTC. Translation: CAIASRQGTLGEQYF.

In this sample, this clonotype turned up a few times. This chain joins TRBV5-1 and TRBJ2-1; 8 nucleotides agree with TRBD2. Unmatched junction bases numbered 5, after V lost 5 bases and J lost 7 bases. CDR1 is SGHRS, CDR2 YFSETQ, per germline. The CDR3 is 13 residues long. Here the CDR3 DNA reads TGCGCCAGCAGGGTTACGGGAGGGAATGAGCAGTTCTTC. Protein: CASRVTGGNEQFF.

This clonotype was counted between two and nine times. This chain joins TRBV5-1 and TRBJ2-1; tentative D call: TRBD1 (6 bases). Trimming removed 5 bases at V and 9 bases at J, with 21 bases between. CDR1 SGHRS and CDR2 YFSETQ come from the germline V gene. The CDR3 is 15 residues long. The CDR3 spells CASRVNSGTMSEQFF. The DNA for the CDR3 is TGCGCCAGCAGAGTGAACTCGGGGACAATGAGTGAGCAGTTCTTC.

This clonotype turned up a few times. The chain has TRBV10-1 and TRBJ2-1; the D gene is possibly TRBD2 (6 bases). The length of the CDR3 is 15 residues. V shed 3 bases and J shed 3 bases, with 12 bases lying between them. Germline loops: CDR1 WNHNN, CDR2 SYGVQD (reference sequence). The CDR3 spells CASSDSQGGYNEQFF. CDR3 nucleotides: TGCGCCAGCAGTGACTCGCAGGGAGGCTACAATGAGCAGTTCTTC.